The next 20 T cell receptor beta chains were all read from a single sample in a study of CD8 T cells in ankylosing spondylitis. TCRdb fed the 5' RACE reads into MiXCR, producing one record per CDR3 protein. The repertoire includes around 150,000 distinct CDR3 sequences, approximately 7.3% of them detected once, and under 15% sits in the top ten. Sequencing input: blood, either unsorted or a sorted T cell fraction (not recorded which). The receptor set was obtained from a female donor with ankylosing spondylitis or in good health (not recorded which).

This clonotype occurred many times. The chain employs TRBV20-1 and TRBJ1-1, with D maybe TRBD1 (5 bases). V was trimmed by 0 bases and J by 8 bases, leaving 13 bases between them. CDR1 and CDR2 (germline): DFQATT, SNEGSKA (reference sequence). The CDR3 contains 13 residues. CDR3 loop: CSARESQGGEAFF. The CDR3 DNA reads TGCAGTGCTAGAGAAAGCCAGGGAGGGGAAGCTTTCTTT.

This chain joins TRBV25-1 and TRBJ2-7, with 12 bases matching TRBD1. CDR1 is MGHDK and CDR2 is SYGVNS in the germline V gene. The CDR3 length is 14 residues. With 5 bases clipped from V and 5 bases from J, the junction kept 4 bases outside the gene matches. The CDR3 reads CASSRDRGLHEQYF. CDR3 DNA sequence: TGTGCCAGCAGTCGGGACAGGGGGCTGCACGAGCAGTACTTC.

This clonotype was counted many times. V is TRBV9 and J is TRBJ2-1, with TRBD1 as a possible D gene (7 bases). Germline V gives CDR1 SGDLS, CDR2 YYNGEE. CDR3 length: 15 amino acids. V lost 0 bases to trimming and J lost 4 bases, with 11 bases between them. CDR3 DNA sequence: TGTGCCAGCAGCGTAGACCAGGGGGGTTACAATGAGCAGTTCTTC. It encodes CASSVDQGGYNEQFF.

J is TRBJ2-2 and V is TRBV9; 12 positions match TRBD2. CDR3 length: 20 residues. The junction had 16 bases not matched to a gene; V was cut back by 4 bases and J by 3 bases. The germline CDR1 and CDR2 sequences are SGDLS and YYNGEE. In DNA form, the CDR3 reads TGTGCCAGCAGCTCCAACCCCCCCACTAGCGGGGGGCGCTACACCGGGGAGCTGTTTTTT. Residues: CASSSNPPTSGGRYTGELFF.

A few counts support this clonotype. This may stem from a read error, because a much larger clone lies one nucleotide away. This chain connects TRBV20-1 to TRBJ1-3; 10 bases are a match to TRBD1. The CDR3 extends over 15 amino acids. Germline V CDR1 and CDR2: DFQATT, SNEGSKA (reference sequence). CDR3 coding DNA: TGCAGTGCAGTTGACAGGGGGCGCCGAGGAAACGCCATATATTTT. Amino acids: CSAVDRGRRGNAIYF.

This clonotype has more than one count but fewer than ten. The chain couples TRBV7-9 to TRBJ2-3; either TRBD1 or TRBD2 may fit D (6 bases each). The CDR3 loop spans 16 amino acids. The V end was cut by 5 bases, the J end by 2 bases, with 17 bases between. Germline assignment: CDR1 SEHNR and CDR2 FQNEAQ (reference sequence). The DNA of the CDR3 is TGTGCCAGCAGCATTCCGGGGGCGAGGGACACAGATACGCAGTATTTT. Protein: CASSIPGARDTDTQYF.

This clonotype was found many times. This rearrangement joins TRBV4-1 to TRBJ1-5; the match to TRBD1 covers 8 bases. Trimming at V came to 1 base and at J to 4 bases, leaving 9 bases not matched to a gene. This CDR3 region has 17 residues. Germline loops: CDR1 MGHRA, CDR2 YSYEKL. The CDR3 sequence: CASSQGRQGMRNQPQHF. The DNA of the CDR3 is TGCGCCAGCAGCCAAGGGAGACAGGGGATGAGGAATCAGCCCCAGCATTTT.

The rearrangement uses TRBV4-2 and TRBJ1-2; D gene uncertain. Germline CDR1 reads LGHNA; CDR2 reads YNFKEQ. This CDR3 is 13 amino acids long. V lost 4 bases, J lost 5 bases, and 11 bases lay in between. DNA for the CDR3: TGTGCCAGCAGCCCGGTCGGAGGGTATGGCTACACCTTC. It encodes CASSPVGGYGYTF.

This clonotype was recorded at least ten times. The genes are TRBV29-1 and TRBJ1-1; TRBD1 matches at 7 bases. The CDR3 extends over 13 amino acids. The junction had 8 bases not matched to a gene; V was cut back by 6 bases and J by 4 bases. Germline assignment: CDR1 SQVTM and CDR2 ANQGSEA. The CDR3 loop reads CSVRQGESTEAFF. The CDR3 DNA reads TGCAGCGTCCGACAGGGTGAGAGCACTGAAGCTTTCTTT.

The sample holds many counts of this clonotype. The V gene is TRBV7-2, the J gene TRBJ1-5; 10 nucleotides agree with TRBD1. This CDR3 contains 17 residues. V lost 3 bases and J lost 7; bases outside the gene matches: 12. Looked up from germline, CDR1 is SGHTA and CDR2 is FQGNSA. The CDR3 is CASSLDEDRGGWQPQHF. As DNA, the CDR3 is TGTGCCAGCAGCTTGGACGAGGACAGGGGGGGTTGGCAGCCCCAGCATTTT.

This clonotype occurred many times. The CDR3 coding sequence is TGCGCCAGCAGCCCCCGCGTGGCAGATACGCAGTATTTT. Its translation is CASSPRVADTQYF. The rearrangement joins TRBV4-1 to TRBJ2-3; no firm D call. Germline V CDR1 and CDR2: MGHRA, YSYEKL. There are 13 residues in the CDR3. Trimming shortened V by 4 bases and J by 4 bases, and 9 bases separated the two germline ends.

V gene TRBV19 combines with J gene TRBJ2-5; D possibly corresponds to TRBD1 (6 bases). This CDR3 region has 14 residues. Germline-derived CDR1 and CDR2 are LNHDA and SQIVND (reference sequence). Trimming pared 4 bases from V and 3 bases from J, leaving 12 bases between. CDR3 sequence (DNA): TGTGCCAGTAGTAGGTGGACAGAAGAAGAGACCCAGTACTTC. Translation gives CASSRWTEEETQYF.

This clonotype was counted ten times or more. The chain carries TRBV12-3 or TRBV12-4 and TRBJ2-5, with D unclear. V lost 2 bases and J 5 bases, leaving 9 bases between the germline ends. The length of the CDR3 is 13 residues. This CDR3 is CASSLPPAETQYF. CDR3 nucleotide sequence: TGTGCCAGCAGTTTACCCCCAGCGGAGACCCAGTACTTC.

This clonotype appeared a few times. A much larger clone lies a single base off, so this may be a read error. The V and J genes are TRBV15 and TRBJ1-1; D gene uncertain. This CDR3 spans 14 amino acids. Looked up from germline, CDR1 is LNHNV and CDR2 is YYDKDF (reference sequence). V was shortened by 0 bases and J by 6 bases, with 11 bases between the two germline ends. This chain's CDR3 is CATSRERAAPEAFF. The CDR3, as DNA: TGTGCCACCAGCAGAGAACGGGCGGCCCCTGAAGCTTTCTTT.

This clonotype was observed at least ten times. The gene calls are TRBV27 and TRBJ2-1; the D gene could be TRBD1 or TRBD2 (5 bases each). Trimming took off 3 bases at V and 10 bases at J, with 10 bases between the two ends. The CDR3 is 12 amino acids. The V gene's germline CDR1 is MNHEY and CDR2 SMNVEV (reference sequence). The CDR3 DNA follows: TGTGCCAGCAGTTTGGAAGGGGACGAGCAGTTCTTC. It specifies CASSLEGDEQFF.

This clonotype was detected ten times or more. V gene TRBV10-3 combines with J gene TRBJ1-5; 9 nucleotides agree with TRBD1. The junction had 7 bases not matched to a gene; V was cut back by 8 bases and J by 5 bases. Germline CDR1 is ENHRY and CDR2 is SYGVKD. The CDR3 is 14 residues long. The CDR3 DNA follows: TGTGCCATCGGCCGGACAGGGGTGGATCAGCCCCAGCATTTT. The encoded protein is CAIGRTGVDQPQHF.

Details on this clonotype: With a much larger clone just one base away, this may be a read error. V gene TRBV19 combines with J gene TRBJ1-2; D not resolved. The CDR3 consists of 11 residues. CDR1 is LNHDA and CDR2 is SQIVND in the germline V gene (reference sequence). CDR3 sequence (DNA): TGTGTCAGTAGTACCCCCTATGGCTACACCTTC. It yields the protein CVSSTPYGYTF.

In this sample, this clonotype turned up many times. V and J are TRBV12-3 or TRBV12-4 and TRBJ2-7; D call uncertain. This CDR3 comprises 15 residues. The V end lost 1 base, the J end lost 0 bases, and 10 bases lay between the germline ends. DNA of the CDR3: TGTGCCAGCAGTTTAGAAAGTATGGCCTCCTACGAGCAGTACTTC. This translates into CASSLESMASYEQYF.

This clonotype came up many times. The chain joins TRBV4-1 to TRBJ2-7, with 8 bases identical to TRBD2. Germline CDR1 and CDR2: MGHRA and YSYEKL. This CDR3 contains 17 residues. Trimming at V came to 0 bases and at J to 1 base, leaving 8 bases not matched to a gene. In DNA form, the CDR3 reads TGCGCCAGCAGCCAAGATGCTGCTAGCGGGCGATCCTACGAGCAGTACTTC. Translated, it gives CASSQDAASGRSYEQYF.

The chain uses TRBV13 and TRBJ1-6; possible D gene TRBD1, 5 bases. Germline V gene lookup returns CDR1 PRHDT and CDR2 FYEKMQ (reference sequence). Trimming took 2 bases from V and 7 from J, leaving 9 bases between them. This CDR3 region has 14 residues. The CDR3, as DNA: TGTGCCAGCAGCTTAATGGGGCCGAATTCACCCCTCCACTTT. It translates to CASSLMGPNSPLHF.